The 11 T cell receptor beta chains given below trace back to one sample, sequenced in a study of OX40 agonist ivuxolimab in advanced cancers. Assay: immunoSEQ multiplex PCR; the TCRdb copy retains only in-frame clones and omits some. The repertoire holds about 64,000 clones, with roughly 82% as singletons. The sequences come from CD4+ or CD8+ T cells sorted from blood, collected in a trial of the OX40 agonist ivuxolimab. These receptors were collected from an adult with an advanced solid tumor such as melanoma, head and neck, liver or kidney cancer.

The CDR3 loop reads CATSRPMNRLEKLFF. The DNA for the CDR3 is TGTGCCACCAGCAGGCCCATGAATAGACTTGAAAAACTGTTTTTT. This sequence joins TRBV15 and TRBJ1-4, with D unresolved. V shed 3 bases and J shed 7 bases, with 15 bases lying between them. Germline CDR1 is LNHNV and CDR2 is YYDKDF (reference sequence). The CDR3 runs to 15 residues.

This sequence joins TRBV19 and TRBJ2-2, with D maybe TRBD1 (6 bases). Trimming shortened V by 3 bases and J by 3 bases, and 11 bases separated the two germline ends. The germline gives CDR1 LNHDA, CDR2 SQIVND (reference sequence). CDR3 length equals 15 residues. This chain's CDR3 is CASSISDSHTGELFF. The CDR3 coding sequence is TGTGCCAGTAGTATTTCGGACAGTCACACCGGGGAGCTGTTTTTT.

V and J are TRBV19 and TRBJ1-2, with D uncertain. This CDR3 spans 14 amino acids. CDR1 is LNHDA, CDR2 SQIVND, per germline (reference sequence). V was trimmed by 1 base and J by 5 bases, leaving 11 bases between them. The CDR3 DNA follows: TGTGCCAGTAGTATAGGCGGGCAGCTATATGGCTACACCTTC. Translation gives CASSIGGQLYGYTF.

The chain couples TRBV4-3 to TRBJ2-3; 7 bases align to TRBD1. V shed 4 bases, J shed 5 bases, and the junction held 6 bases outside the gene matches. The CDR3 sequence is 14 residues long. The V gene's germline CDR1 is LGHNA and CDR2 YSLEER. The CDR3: CASSLTGVGDTQYF. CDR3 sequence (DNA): TGCGCCAGCAGCCTCACAGGGGTGGGAGATACGCAGTATTTT.

The CDR3 DNA reads TGTGCCAGCAGCTTAGCTAAGGAAGAGACCCAGTACTTC. Its protein is CASSLAKEETQYF. V gene TRBV7-6 combines with J gene TRBJ2-5; the D is unclear. This CDR3 comprises 13 residues. The germline CDR1 and CDR2 sequences are SGHVS and FNYEAQ. Trimming pared 0 bases from V and 3 bases from J, leaving 5 bases between.

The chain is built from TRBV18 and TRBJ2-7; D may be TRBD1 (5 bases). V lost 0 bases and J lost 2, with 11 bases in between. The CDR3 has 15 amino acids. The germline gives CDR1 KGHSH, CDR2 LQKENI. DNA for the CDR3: TGTGCCAGCTCACCACCTAACAGGAATCCCTACGAGCAGTACTTC. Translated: CASSPPNRNPYEQYF.

The CDR3 DNA reads as TGTGCCAGCTCTCCCAGCCGCAATGAGCAGTTCTTC. Residues: CASSPSRNEQFF. This chain links TRBV18 with TRBJ2-1; D remains ambiguous. The germline V and J ends were trimmed by 6 bases and 6 bases, with 9 bases remaining between them. The CDR3 has 12 amino acids. In germline, CDR1 is KGHSH, CDR2 LQKENI.

The CDR3 coding sequence is TGTGCCAGTAGTACCCCCGGAGAGACAGATACGCAGTATTTT. Translation gives CASSTPGETDTQYF. V gene TRBV19 combines with J gene TRBJ2-3; D is ambiguous. This CDR3 contains 14 residues. Germline CDR1 reads LNHDA; CDR2 reads SQIVND (reference sequence). V was cut by 4 bases and J by 3 bases, with 11 bases left in between.

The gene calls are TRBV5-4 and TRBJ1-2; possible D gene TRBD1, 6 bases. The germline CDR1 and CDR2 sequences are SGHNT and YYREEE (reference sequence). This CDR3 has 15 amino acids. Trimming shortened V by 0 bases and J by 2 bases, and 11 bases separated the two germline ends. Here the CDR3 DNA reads TGTGCCAGCAGCTTGGCCGGGGGGACAAACTATGGCTACACCTTC. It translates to CASSLAGGTNYGYTF. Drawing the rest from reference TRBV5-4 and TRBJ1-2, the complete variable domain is ETGVTQSPTHLIKTRGQQVTLRCSSQSGHNTVSWYQQALGQGPQFIFQYYREEENGRGNFPPRFSGLQFPNYSSELNVNALELDDSALYLCASSLAGGTNYGYTFGSGTRLTVV.

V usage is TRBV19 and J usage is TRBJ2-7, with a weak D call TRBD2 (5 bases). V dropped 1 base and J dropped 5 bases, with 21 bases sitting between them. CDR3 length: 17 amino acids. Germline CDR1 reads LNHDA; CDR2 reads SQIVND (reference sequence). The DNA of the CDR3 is TGTGCCAGTAGTATAGCCGGGGTCCGCCTTAATCGGGACGAGCAGTACTTC. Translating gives CASSIAGVRLNRDEQYF.

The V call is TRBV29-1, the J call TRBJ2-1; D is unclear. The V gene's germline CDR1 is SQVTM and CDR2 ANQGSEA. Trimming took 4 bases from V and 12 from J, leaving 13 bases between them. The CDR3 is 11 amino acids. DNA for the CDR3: TGCAGCGTTGGGGCTACGCCGCGGCAGTTCTTC. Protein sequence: CSVGATPRQFF.